This T cell receptor beta chain originates from a study of cytomegalovirus exposure and HLA in healthy donors. Study-wide results and caveats: In vitro assays verified that a few CMV-associated chains recognized CMV antigens specifically.

Donors were ostensibly healthy at sampling, although undocumented immune exposures were probable. Both 60 Vbeta primers and 13 Jbeta primers went into the PCR. The assay was immunoSEQ multiplex PCR, and TCRdb's table has in-frame clones only and misses some. Here the sample table reports 90,000 to 150,000 clones. To note about this clone: The antigen remains undetermined.

Germline assignment: CDR1 SGHDT and CDR2 YYEEEE. Trimming shortened V by 4 bases and J by 3 bases, and 10 bases separated the two germline ends. The CDR3 is 13 residues long. The source material was PBMCs. The rearrangement joins TRBV5-6 to TRBJ1-2; D is possibly TRBD1 (6 bases). The sequence derives from a man between 18 and 29 years old in good health and CMV-seronegative. DNA of the CDR3: TGTGCCAGCAGCCCGAGGGGGTACTATGGCTACACCTTC. It encodes CASSPRGYYGYTF.